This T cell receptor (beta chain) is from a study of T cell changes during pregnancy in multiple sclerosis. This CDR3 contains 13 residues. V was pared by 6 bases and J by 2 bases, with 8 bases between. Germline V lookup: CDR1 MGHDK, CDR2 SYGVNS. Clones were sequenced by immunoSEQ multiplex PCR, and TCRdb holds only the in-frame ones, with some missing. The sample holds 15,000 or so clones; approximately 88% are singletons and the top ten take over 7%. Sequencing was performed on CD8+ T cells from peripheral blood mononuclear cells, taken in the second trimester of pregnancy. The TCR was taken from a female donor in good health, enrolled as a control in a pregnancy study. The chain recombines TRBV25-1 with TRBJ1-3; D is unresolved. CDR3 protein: CASSGVTGNTIYF. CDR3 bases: TGTGCCAGCAGCGGGGTTACTGGAAACACCATATATTTT. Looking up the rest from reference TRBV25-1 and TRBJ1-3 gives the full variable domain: EADIYQTPRYLVIGTGKKITLECSQTMGHDKMYWYQQDPGMELHLIHYSYGVNSTEKGDLSSESTVSRIRTEHFPLTLESARPSHTSQYLCASSGVTGNTIYFGEGSWLTVV.